This T cell receptor (beta chain) came from a study of blood T cell repertoires in COVID-19. The ends were cut back, 10 bases at V and 1 base at J, with 12 bases in the middle. Germline values: CDR1 SGHNT, CDR2 YYREEE (reference sequence). The CDR3 consists of 13 residues. TCRdb keeps only in-frame clones here, not all; method: immunoSEQ multiplex PCR. There are roughly 160,000 clones in the sample; around 90% occur only once, and around 4.8% lies in the top ten. Sequencing was carried out using peripheral blood. This TCR came from a man aged 18 to 29 with COVID-19, enrolled during active disease. The rearrangement links TRBV5-4 to TRBJ1-3, with D perhaps TRBD1 (5 bases). The CDR3 here is CAAQGLSGNTIYF. CDR3 sequence (DNA): TGTGCCGCCCAGGGACTTTCTGGAAACACCATATATTTT.